This T cell receptor (beta chain) derives from a study of CD8 T cells in Susac syndrome. Per the germline V gene, CDR1 is SGDLS and CDR2 is YYNGEE. V was shortened by 0 bases and J by 4 bases, with 15 bases between the two germline ends. The CDR3 is 16 amino acids. In this sample, this clonotype turned up once. RNA in amounts of roughly 0.45 to 1 ug was reverse transcribed with random hexamers. TCR beta CDR3 was amplified by immunoSEQ covering 54 Vbeta and 13 Jbeta. TCRdb reprocessed the immunoSEQ multiplex PCR reads with MiXCR, giving one entry per CDR3 protein. Of 150,000 to 160,000 distinct CDR3 sequences listed, about 94% are singletons.

This chain joins TRBV9 and TRBJ2-3; no clear D. The sample comprised CD8+ T cells from PBMCs. The clonotype originates from a human donor with multiple sclerosis. CDR3 protein: CASSVARGSPADTQYF. CDR3 DNA: TGTGCCAGCAGCGTAGCTAGAGGCTCCCCGGCAGATACGCAGTATTTT.